This T cell receptor (beta chain) was recovered during a study of blood T cell repertoires in COVID-19. The CDR3 totals 17 residues. Unmatched junction bases numbered 7, after V lost 1 base and J lost 0 bases. Germline CDR1 reads LNHNV; CDR2 reads YYDKDF (reference sequence). Produced via immunoSEQ multiplex PCR; TCRdb's table is partial and in-frame only. The table has roughly 230,000 clones, roughly 84% seen once. This chain joins TRBV15 and TRBJ2-5; the match to TRBD1 covers 8 bases. The sequencing sample was made of peripheral blood. This clonotype was sampled from a man aged 45-65 years with active or convalescent COVID-19. This chain's CDR3 is CATSRVRTGQYQETQYF. The CDR3 coding sequence is TGTGCCACCAGCAGAGTTAGGACAGGGCAGTACCAAGAGACCCAGTACTTC.